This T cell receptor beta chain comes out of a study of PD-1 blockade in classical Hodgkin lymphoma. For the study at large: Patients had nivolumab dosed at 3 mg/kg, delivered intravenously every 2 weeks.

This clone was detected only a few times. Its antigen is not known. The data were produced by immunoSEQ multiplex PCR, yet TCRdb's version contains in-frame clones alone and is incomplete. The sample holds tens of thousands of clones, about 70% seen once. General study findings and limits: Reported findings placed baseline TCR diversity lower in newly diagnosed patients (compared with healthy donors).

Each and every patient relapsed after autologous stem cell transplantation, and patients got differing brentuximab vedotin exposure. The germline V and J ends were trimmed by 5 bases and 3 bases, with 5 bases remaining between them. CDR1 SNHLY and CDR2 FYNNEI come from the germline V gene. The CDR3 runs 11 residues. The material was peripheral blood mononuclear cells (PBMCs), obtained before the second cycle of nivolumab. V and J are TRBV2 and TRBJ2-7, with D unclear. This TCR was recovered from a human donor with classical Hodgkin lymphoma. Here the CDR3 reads CASSLFYEQYF. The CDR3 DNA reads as TGTGCCAGCAGTCTTTTCTACGAGCAGTACTTC.